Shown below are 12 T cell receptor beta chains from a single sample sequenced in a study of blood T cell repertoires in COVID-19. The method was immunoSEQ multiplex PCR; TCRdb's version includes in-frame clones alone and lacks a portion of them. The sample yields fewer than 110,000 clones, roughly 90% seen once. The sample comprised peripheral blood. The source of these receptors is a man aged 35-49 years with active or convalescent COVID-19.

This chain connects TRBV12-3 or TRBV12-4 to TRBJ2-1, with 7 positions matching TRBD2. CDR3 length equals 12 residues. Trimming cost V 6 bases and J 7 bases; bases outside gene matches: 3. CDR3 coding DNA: TGTGCCAGCAGAATACTAGCGAATGAGCAGTTCTTC. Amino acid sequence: CASRILANEQFF.

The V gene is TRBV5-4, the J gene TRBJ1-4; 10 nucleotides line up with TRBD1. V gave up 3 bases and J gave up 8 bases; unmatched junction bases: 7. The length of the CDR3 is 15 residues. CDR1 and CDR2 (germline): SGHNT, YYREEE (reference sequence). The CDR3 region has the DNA TGTGCCAGCAGCTCCCGGGACAGGGGTGGCGAAAAACTGTTTTTT. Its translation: CASSSRDRGGEKLFF.

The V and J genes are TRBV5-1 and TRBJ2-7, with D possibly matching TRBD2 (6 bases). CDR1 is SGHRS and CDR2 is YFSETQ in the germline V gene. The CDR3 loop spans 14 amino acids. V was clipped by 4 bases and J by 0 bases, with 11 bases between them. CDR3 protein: CASSPGLLSYEQYF. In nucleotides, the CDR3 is TGCGCCAGCAGCCCGGGACTTCTCTCCTACGAGCAGTACTTC.

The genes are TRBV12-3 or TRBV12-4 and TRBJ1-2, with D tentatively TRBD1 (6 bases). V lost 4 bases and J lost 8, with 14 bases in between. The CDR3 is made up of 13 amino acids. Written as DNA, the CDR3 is TGTGCCAGCAGTTGGACAGCACTAAGGGGCTACACCTTC. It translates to CASSWTALRGYTF.

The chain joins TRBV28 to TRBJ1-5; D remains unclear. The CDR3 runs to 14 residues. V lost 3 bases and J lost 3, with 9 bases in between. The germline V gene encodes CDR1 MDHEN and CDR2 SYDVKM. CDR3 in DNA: TGTGCCAGCAGTTTTAGCAGCACCAATCAGCCCCAGCATTTT. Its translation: CASSFSSTNQPQHF.

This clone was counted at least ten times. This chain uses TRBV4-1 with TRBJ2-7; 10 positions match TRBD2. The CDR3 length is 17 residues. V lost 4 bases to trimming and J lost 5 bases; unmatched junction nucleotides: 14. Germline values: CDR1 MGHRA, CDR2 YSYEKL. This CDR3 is CASSRPSLAGDRDEQYF. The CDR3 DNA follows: TGCGCCAGCAGCCGGCCCTCCCTAGCGGGAGATCGGGACGAGCAGTACTTC.

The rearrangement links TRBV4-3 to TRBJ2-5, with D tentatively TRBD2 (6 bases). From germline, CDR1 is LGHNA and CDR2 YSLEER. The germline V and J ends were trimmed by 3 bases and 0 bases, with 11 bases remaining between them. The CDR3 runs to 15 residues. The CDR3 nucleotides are TGCGCCAGCAGCCAGGGGGACTCTTACCAAGAGACCCAGTACTTC. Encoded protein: CASSQGDSYQETQYF.

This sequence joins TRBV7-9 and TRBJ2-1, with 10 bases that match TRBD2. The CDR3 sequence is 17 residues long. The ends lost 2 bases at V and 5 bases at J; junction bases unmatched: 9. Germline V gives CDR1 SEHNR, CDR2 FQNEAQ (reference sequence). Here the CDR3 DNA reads TGTGCCAGCAGCTTACTTACGACTAGCGGGTACAACAATGAGCAGTTCTTC. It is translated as CASSLLTTSGYNNEQFF.

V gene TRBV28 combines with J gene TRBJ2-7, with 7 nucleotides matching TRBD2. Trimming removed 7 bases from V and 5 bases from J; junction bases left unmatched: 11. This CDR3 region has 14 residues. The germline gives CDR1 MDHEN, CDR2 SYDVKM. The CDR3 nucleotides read TGTGCCAGCAACACCGGGGGGAATGAAAACGAGCAGTACTTC. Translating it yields CASNTGGNENEQYF.

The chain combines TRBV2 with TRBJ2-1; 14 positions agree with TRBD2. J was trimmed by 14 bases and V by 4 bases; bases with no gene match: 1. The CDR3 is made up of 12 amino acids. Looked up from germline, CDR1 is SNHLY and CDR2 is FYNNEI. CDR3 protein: CASSVGLAGEFF. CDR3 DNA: TGTGCCAGCAGTGTGGGACTAGCGGGGGAGTTCTTC.

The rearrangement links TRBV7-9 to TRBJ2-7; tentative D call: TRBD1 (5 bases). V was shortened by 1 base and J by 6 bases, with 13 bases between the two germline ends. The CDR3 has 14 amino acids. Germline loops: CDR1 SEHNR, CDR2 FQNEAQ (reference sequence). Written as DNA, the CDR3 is TGTGCCAGCAGCTTAGTAGTACAGGATCGCGAGCAGTACTTC. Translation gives CASSLVVQDREQYF.

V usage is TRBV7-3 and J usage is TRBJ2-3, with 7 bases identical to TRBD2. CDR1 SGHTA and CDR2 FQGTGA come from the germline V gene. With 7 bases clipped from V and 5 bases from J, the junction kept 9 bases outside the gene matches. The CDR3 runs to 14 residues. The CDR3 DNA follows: TGTGCCAGCACCCTAACCGGGGGGAGAGATACGCAGTATTTT. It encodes CASTLTGGRDTQYF.